This section outlines one TCR beta chain sequence together with its context. cDNA reverse transcribed from extracted RNA served as the sequencing template. Method: immunoSEQ multiplex PCR; TCRdb's copy keeps in-frame clones and lacks some. The sample shows about 210,000 clones, 50% to 70% of them seen only once. This sample was taken from a study of CD8+ T cells in alopecia areata. The CDR3 sequence is 14 residues long. With V trimmed by 3 bases and J by 5 bases, 3 bases remained unmatched. Per the germline V gene, CDR1 is SGHTA and CDR2 is FQGNSA. Regarding treatment: oral pan-JAK inhibitor, 5-10 mg twice daily.

This TCR derives from a human donor with alopecia areata. The sequencing here drew on CD4+ T cells sorted from blood, taken at week 4, from a patient treated with tofacitinib. The V call is TRBV7-2, the J call TRBJ2-3, with 9 bases that match TRBD2. Here the CDR3 DNA reads TGTGCCAGCAGCTTTGCGGGGGGGCAAGATACGCAGTATTTT. As protein: CASSFAGGQDTQYF.